This T cell receptor beta chain is from a study of blood T cell repertoires in COVID-19. Study in general: Sample material is recorded as cDNA or gDNA derived from T cells, B-cell-depleted T cells, or PBMCs.

The CDR3 contains 14 residues. J was trimmed by 4 bases and V by 7 bases; bases with no gene match: 6. Germline V CDR1 and CDR2: ENHRY, SYGVKD. Generated by immunoSEQ multiplex PCR, the TCRdb table keeps only in-frame clones and is missing some. Of tens of thousands of clones listed, about 85% are singletons. The TCR was taken from a human donor in a cohort sampled during active COVID-19. This sequence joins TRBV10-3 and TRBJ2-2, with 7 bases identical to TRBD1. What was sequenced was peripheral blood. In DNA form, the CDR3 reads TGTGCCATCAAGTGGGACAGAGGCACCGGGGAGCTGTTTTTT. Protein: CAIKWDRGTGELFF.